The clone carrying this T cell receptor beta chain was found once. Its antigen is undetermined. Other DNA sequences in this specimen translate into the identical CDR3. This entry belongs to a study of graft-versus-host responses after intestinal transplantation. The wider study: Transplants were multivisceral, liver-intestinal, or isolated intestinal. For two to three years after anti-thymocyte globulin induction, all recipients took tacrolimus and steroids. General study findings and limits: Peak circulating GvH clone levels were associated with early post-transplant HvG declines. Researchers found GvH clones in recipient marrow, and some showed up first in ileum or blood.

Using immunoSEQ multiplex PCR, the repertoire was profiled, and TCRdb retains in-frame clones only, with some absent. The data hold under 140,000 clones, with around 93% observed a single time. Germline values: CDR1 SGDLS, CDR2 YYNGEE. V was shortened by 0 bases and J by 0 bases, with 5 bases between the two germline ends. This CDR3 contains 14 residues. The chain employs TRBV9 and TRBJ2-3; D unclear. The origin of this receptor is a human donor who received an intestinal transplant. The specimen comprised unstimulated CD8+ T cells sorted from spleen or lymph node cells, sampled before intestinal transplant. DNA of the CDR3: TGTGCCAGCAGCGTAGACGGGAGCACAGATACGCAGTATTTT. Translating it yields CASSVDGSTDTQYF.